This T cell receptor beta chain was sequenced for a study of identical twins. Findings and caveats of the study: Conclusions relied on cross-sectional statistical analysis, not following the same donors.

This clonotype occurred many times. As yet, its antigen is unknown. The DNA is left out, because the CDR3 cannot be placed on it with certainty; the CDR3 is given as TCRdb lists it. The CDR3 extends over 13 residues, inclusive of both ends. cDNA carried unique molecular identifiers, and a universal primer site was added by template switching. TCRdb re-analysed the 5' RACE reads in MiXCR, keeping a single row per CDR3 protein. The sample holds hundreds of thousands of distinct CDR3 sequences, 9% to 15% seen once. These data also formed part of another study, on yellow fever vaccine responses in identical twins.

The clonotype originates from a woman aged 18-29 years in good health. The sequenced material came from PBMCs. The chain employs TRBV7-5 and TRBJ1-1. TRBV7-5 is recorded as a pseudogene. CDR3 protein: CISVSEAESGTFF.